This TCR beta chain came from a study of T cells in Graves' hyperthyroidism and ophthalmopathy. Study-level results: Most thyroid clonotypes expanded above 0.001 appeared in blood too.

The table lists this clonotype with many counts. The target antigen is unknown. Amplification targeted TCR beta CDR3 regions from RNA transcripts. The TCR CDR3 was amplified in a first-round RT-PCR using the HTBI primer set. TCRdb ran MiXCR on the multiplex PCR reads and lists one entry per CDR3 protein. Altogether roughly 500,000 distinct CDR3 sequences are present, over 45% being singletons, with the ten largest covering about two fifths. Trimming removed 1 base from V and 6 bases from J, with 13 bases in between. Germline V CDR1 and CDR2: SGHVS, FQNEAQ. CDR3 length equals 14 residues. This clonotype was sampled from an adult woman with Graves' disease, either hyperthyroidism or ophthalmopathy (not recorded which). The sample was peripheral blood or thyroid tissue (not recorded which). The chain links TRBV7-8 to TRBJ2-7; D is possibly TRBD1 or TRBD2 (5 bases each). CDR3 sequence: CASSLVGGYREQYF. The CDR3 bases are TGTGCCAGCAGCTTAGTTGGGGGATATCGCGAGCAGTACTTC.